The source of this T cell receptor (beta chain) is a study of beta chain features in type 1 diabetes. Findings and limits, study-wide: TCRB CDR3s from Type 1 diabetes patients were moderately but significantly shorter in all four CD4+ subsets. Sequencing the cDNA could make cells with high TCR expression show up more than they should. For type 1 diabetes patients, VDJ junctions showed fewer insertions and more deletions. Amplification by PCR could prefer shorter templates, with the same effect in patients and controls.

The study reverse transcribed the entire isolated RNA, so it sequenced expressed TCRB transcripts. Measured with immunoSEQ multiplex PCR; TCRdb has only the in-frame clones, and not every one. The sample contains 300,000 to 350,000 clones, roughly 13% of which appear only once. A few counts support this clone. Its antigen is as yet unknown. The sample carries other DNA sequences with the same CDR3. With 0 bases clipped from V and 4 bases from J, the junction kept 4 bases outside the gene matches. This CDR3 contains 15 residues. CDR1 and CDR2 from the germline V gene are GTSNPN and SVGIG (reference sequence). Via the markers CD45RO/CCR7/CD25/CD127/CD95/CD27, stem cell-like memory, regulatory, central memory and naive CD4+ cells were sorted.

What was sequenced was naive CD4+ T cells from blood. The TCR was taken from a woman aged 18-29 years with type 1 diabetes. The rearrangement links TRBV30 to TRBJ2-1, with 9 bases that match TRBD2. CDR3 nucleotides: TGTGCCTGGAGTGTGTCTAGCGGGGCTTACAATGAGCAGTTCTTC. The encoded protein is CAWSVSSGAYNEQFF.